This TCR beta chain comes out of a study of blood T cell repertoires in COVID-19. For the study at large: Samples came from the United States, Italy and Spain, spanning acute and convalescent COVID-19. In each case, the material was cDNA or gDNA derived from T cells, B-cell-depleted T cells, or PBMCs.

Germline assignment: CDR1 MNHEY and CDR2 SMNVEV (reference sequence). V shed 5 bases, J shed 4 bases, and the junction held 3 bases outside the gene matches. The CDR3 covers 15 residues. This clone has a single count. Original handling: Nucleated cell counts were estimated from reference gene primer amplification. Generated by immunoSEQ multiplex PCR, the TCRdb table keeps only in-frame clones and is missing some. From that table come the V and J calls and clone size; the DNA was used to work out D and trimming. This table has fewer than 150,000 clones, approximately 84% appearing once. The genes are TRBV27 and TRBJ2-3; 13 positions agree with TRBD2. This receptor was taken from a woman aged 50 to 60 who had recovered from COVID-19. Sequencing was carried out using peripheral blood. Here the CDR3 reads CASSPGLAGADTQYF. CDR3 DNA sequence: TGTGCCAGCAGTCCTGGACTAGCGGGAGCAGATACGCAGTATTTT.